The 10 T cell receptor beta chains presented below share a single source sample, sequenced in a study of T cell repertoires in cytomegalovirus infection. These receptors' antigens are unknown. TCRdb analysed the reads with MiXCR anew, one entry per CDR3 protein. The sample lists hundreds of thousands of distinct CDR3 sequences, roughly 31% occurring once. Here the sequenced sample was cultured CD8+ T cells from PBMCs, taken from culture after CMV antigen stimulation. These receptors were obtained from a human donor in good health (CMV status not recorded). Some clones in this sample may be carry-over from other donors' samples.

This clonotype was observed many times. The chain employs TRBV7-6 and TRBJ2-1; D is perhaps TRBD1 (5 bases). The CDR3 is 14 residues long. V lost 1 base to trimming and J lost 1 base, with 5 bases between them. Germline V lookup: CDR1 SGHVS, CDR2 FNYEAQ. In nucleotides, the CDR3 is TGTGCCAGCAGCTTAGGACAGTCCTACAATGAGCAGTTCTTC. It yields the protein CASSLGQSYNEQFF.

The CDR3, as DNA: TGTGCCAGCACAGGGGGGTCTATGCAGACCCAGTACTTC. Translated, it gives CASTGGSMQTQYF. V usage is TRBV27 and J usage is TRBJ2-5, with a weak D call TRBD1 (7 bases). The CDR3 is 13 residues long. V shed 7 bases and J shed 6 bases, with 15 bases lying between them. CDR1 is MNHEY and CDR2 is SMNVEV in the germline V gene (reference sequence).

CDR3 residues: CATEPGGRYNEQFF. The CDR3 DNA sequence: TGTGCCACCGAACCAGGGGGCCGATACAATGAGCAGTTCTTC. V is TRBV3-1 and J is TRBJ2-1, with 8 nucleotides matching TRBD1. Trimming took 10 bases from V and 4 from J; bases not matched to a gene: 9. Germline values: CDR1 LGHDT, CDR2 YNNKEL (reference sequence). This CDR3 is built from 14 residues.

The chain couples TRBV7-9 to TRBJ2-7, with TRBD1 matching over 9 bases. In germline, CDR1 is SEHNR, CDR2 FQNEAQ (reference sequence). With V trimmed by 0 bases and J by 4 bases, 10 bases remained unmatched. This CDR3 region has 17 residues. The CDR3 region has the DNA TGTGCCAGCAGCTTAGCGCCGGTCGGGGACAGGGCTTACGAGCAGTACTTC. It codes for CASSLAPVGDRAYEQYF.

This clonotype was found a few times. The CDR3 is CASFRAAEAFF. CDR3 DNA sequence: TGTGCCAGCTTTCGGGCAGCTGAAGCTTTCTTT. The gene calls are TRBV27 and TRBJ1-1, with no clear D. The V and J ends lost 8 bases and 6 bases respectively, with 10 bases between them. The CDR3 is 11 amino acids. Germline V gene data show CDR1 as MNHEY and CDR2 as SMNVEV (reference sequence).

The chain joins TRBV4-1 to TRBJ2-5; D not resolved. V lost 0 bases to trimming and J lost 1 base, with 3 bases between them. CDR3 length equals 13 residues. Germline CDR1 is MGHRA and CDR2 is YSYEKL. CDR3 amino acids: CASSQDPQETQYF. In DNA form, the CDR3 reads TGCGCCAGCAGCCAAGATCCCCAAGAGACCCAGTACTTC.

This clonotype was detected only a few times. The V gene is TRBV13, the J gene TRBJ2-5; TRBD2 is a possible D gene (5 bases). CDR1 and CDR2 from the germline V gene are PRHDT and FYEKMQ (reference sequence). V lost 5 bases and J lost 2, with 12 bases in between. This CDR3 region has 14 residues. This CDR3 is CASSPRRTQETQYF. As DNA, the CDR3 is TGTGCCAGCAGCCCGAGACGGACTCAAGAGACCCAGTACTTC.

This clonotype was counted between two and nine times. The chain carries TRBV25-1 and TRBJ2-5; D not certain. In germline, CDR1 is MGHDK, CDR2 SYGVNS. The CDR3 runs 12 residues. The V gene lost 2 bases and the J gene lost 2 bases, with 3 bases spanning the gap. CDR3 amino acids: CASSEIQETQYF. The DNA of the CDR3 is TGTGCCAGCAGTGAAATTCAAGAGACCCAGTACTTC. Filled out from reference TRBV25-1 and TRBJ2-5, the complete variable domain reads EADIYQTPRYLVIGTGKKITLECSQTMGHDKMYWYQQDPGMELHLIHYSYGVNSTEKGDLSSESTVSRIRTEHFPLTLESARPSHTSQYLCASSEIQETQYFGPGTRLLVL.

This clonotype has more than one count but fewer than ten. The rearrangement links TRBV25-1 to TRBJ2-7, with 7 positions matching TRBD1. The V gene end was trimmed by 4 bases and the J gene end by 4 bases; junction bases not matched to a gene: 7. Per germline, CDR1 MGHDK and CDR2 SYGVNS. This CDR3 is built from 14 residues. As DNA, the CDR3 is TGTGCCAGCAGTGGGGCAAGGGGGCAATACGAGCAGTACTTC. Its protein is CASSGARGQYEQYF.

This clonotype occurred a few times. The rearrangement links TRBV9 to TRBJ2-3; D unclear. Germline assignment: CDR1 SGDLS and CDR2 YYNGEE. V lost 0 bases, J lost 9 bases, and 5 bases lay in between. The CDR3 has 11 residues. CDR3 in amino acids: CASSVDQTQYF. CDR3 nucleotides: TGTGCCAGCAGCGTAGATCAAACGCAGTATTTT.